This T cell receptor beta chain was profiled in a study of T cell responses to AZD1222 COVID-19 vaccine. General observations from the study: The sample set comprised mostly white British donors with more females, and clonal diversity was possibly underestimated. AZD1222 recipients seropositive at baseline numbered only 6 or 7. Reports indicate that nearly half of spike-specific TCRs are directed at unmutated variant regions.

The method was immunoSEQ multiplex PCR; TCRdb's version includes in-frame clones alone and lacks a portion of them. The sample has about 150,000 clones, 90% seen once. Details on this clone: Its matching antigen is unknown.

CDR1 and CDR2 (germline): MNHNY, SVGAGI (reference sequence). V was pared by 6 bases and J by 3 bases, with 11 bases between. This CDR3 is 13 amino acids long. This specimen consisted of peripheral blood, obtained on day 0 of AZD1222 vaccination. The sequence was collected from an adult in good health. The gene calls are TRBV6-6 and TRBJ1-2; weak D call: TRBD1 (6 bases). For the CDR3, the DNA is TGTGCCAGCAGCTCAGGGGATTACTATGGCTACACCTTC. As protein: CASSSGDYYGYTF.